Listed below are T cell receptor beta chains from one sample, sequenced in a study of T-cell reconstitution after alpha-beta-depleted transplantation in children. TCRdb reprocessed the PCR reads via MiXCR and lists one record per CDR3 protein. This table has about 400,000 distinct CDR3 sequences, approximately 20% appearing once. The material sequenced was PBMCs from the stem cell graft donor, taken from the stem cell graft. The receptors come from a human donor who donated a stem cell graft to a child with acute myeloid leukemia. CDR3s include the opening cysteine and the closing phenylalanine or tryptophan. Fields, in order: V gene, clone size, D gene, J gene, CDR3 DNA, CDR3 protein. The D gene is left open where the match is weak. The size field is filled for only some rows; it gives once, few, many or a size class.

TRBV5-1	few	TRBD2	TRBJ2-1	TGCGCCAGCAGCTCCGGGACTAGCGACGTCAATGAGCAGTTCTTC	CASSSGTSDVNEQFF
TRBV6-5	.	.	TRBJ1-2	TGTGCCAGCAGTTACTCCGGGCCGACGAACTATGGCTACACCTTC	CASSYSGPTNYGYTF
TRBV6-2/TRBV6-3	.	TRBD2	TRBJ2-3	TGTGCCAGCAGTTTGGCTAGCGGGAGGGCCACAGATACGCAGTATTTT	CASSLASGRATDTQYF
TRBV20-1	few	TRBD1	TRBJ2-7	TGCAGTGCCAGTTCGGTAGCGACAGGGTCCTACGAGCAGTACTTC	CSASSVATGSYEQYF
TRBV10-3	.	.	TRBJ2-5	TGTGCCATCAATAGACAGGCCCAAGAGATCCAGTACTTC	CAINRQAQEIQYF
TRBV6-1	few	TRBD1	TRBJ1-2	TGTGCCAGCAGGCGGGACAGGGAGGCCTATGGCTACACCTTC	CASRRDREAYGYTF
TRBV20-1	few	TRBD2	TRBJ2-3	TGCAGTGCGGAAACCCCGGGACTAGCGACTGGCACAGATACGCAGTATTTT	CSAETPGLATGTDTQYF
TRBV18	.	.	TRBJ2-3	TGTGCCAGCTCACCACCGGCGACAGATACGCAGTATTTT	CASSPPATDTQYF
TRBV3-1	few	.	TRBJ2-7	TGTGCCAGCAGCCAAGTAGGAGATACCTACGAGCAGTACTTC	CASSQVGDTYEQYF
TRBV20-1	.	TRBD2	TRBJ2-1	TGCAGTGCTAGACCGGCCTCTAGCGGGCCTTACAATGAGCAGTTCTTC	CSARPASSGPYNEQFF
TRBV18	few	.	TRBJ2-3	TGTGCCAGCTCACCAGACAGCACAGATACGCAGTATTTT	CASSPDSTDTQYF
TRBV7-2	many	.	TRBJ2-3	TGTGCCAGCAGCTTACTTAGCGGCAGCACAGATACGCAGTATTTT	CASSLLSGSTDTQYF
TRBV20-1	few	TRBD2	TRBJ2-1	TGCAGTGCACCCTCCGGGACTAGCGGGAGCAATGAGCAGTTCTTC	CSAPSGTSGSNEQFF
TRBV20-1	.	.	TRBJ1-2	TGCAGTGCTAGTCAGGCGGGCTATGGCTACACCTTC	CSASQAGYGYTF
TRBV7-2	.	.	TRBJ2-3	TGTGCCAGCAGCTCGATAGCCGCTTGGGGTGCAGATACGCAGTATTTT	CASSSIAAWGADTQYF
TRBV20-1	few	TRBD2	TRBJ2-1	TGCAGTGCCCCCATTACTAGCGGGAGGTGGGATGAGCAGTTCTTC	CSAPITSGRWDEQFF
TRBV4-1	few	.	TRBJ1-1	TGCGCCAGCAGCCAAGACGGAGGCACTGAAGCTTTCTTT	CASSQDGGTEAFF
TRBV2	.	.	TRBJ2-1	TGTGCCAGCAGTGTTCTACTCTACAATGAGCAGTTCTTC	CASSVLLYNEQFF
TRBV27	.	.	TRBJ2-7	TGTGCCAGCAGTTTATGGGGAATTGACGAGCAGTACTTC	CASSLWGIDEQYF
TRBV25-1	few	TRBD2	TRBJ2-7	TGTGCCAGCAGTTCAAAATATAGCCCTGGGGGGGGCTCCTACGAGCAGTACTTC	CASSSKYSPGGGSYEQYF
TRBV29-1	many	.	TRBJ1-1	TGCAGCGTACAGGGAAGCACTGAAGCTTTCTTT	CSVQGSTEAFF
TRBV20-1	many	.	TRBJ2-3	TGCAGTGCTAGGGACCGGGTCCTCAAAGGGACGCAGTATTTT	CSARDRVLKGTQYF
TRBV7-7	many	TRBD2	TRBJ2-1	TGTGCCAGCAGTCCAAGCGGGGCCTACAATGAGCAGTTCTTC	CASSPSGAYNEQFF
TRBV29-1	.	.	TRBJ2-7	TGCAGCGTTGAAGATGAGCGAATCTACGAGCAGTACTTC	CSVEDERIYEQYF
TRBV15	few	.	TRBJ1-1	TGTGCCACCAGCAGAGGACGTGGCGCCGGGGCTTTCTTT	CATSRGRGAGAFF
TRBV9	.	TRBD1	TRBJ2-7	TGTACCAGCAGCGCCGGGACAGGGATGTACGAGCAGTACTTC	CTSSAGTGMYEQYF
TRBV5-1	.	.	TRBJ2-7	TGCGCCAGCAGCTTTAAGGACAGAGTACATTACGAGCAGTACTTC	CASSFKDRVHYEQYF
TRBV29-1	.	.	TRBJ2-2	TGCAGCGTTACCCGAGGGACCACCGGGGAGCTGTTTTTT	CSVTRGTTGELFF
TRBV7-3	.	.	TRBJ2-3	TGTGCCAGCAGCTTAACATTCATGGATACGCAGTATTTT	CASSLTFMDTQYF
TRBV13	few	.	TRBJ1-3	TGTGCCAGCAGCGAAACAGGGTTCTCTGGAAACACCATATATTTT	CASSETGFSGNTIYF
TRBV7-9	.	TRBD1	TRBJ2-3	TGTGCCAGCAGGACCGGGACAGGGAACACAGATACGCAGTATTTT	CASRTGTGNTDTQYF
TRBV5-1	.	.	TRBJ2-1	TGCGCCAGCAGCTTGGAAGGGGGACTCTCCTACAATGAGCAGTTCTTC	CASSLEGGLSYNEQFF
TRBV29-1	many	.	TRBJ2-7	TGCAGCGTTGCGGATGGGACCTACGAGCAGTACTTC	CSVADGTYEQYF
TRBV3-1	.	TRBD1	TRBJ2-7	TGTGCCAGCAGCCAAGTCAGGGGGCGATACGAGCAGTACTTC	CASSQVRGRYEQYF
TRBV12-3/TRBV12-4	.	.	TRBJ2-1	TGTGCCAGCAGTTCAACTAGGAATGAGCAGTTCTTC	CASSSTRNEQFF
TRBV4-1	.	TRBD2	TRBJ2-1	TGCGCCAGCAGCGAACGAATTACGGGACTAGCGGAAGACAATGAGCAGTTCTTC	CASSERITGLAEDNEQFF
TRBV20-1	.	.	TRBJ2-1	TGCAGTGGACTAGGCGTGTATGAGCAGTTCTTC	CSGLGVYEQFF
TRBV4-1	.	.	TRBJ2-7	TGCGCCAGCAGCCAAGCGGGAGTCGACGAGCAGTACTTC	CASSQAGVDEQYF
TRBV6-2/TRBV6-3	.	TRBD2	TRBJ2-1	TGTGCCAGCAGCTCACTAGCGGGAGCTTCCTACAATGAGCAGTTCTTC	CASSSLAGASYNEQFF
TRBV24-1	.	TRBD2	TRBJ2-7	TGTGCCACGGGACTAGCGGGCTCCTACGAGCAGTACTTC	CATGLAGSYEQYF
TRBV29-1	few	.	TRBJ2-5	TGCAGCGTTGAAGGGCGGACTTCCCAAGAGACCCAGTACTTC	CSVEGRTSQETQYF
TRBV12-2	.	.	TRBJ2-7	TGTGCAAGTCGCTCCGGACTAGCGGGAGGATCGACCTACGAGCAGTACTTC	CASRSGLAGGSTYEQYF
TRBV12-3/TRBV12-4	.	TRBD1	TRBJ1-1	TGTGCCAGCAGTTTAGCGCTAGGCCGGACAGGCCCTTCGCACACTGAAGCTTTCTTT	CASSLALGRTGPSHTEAFF
TRBV5-1	.	.	TRBJ2-3	TGCGCCAGCAGCCTAAACGGTGGTGGGGGAGGCTCAGATACGCAGTATTTT	CASSLNGGGGGSDTQYF
TRBV29-1	few	TRBD2	TRBJ2-1	TGCAGCGTCCGCGGGAGTTGGGGTGAGCAGTTCTTC	CSVRGSWGEQFF
TRBV12-3/TRBV12-4	.	.	TRBJ2-2	TGTGCCAGCAGTCGGAGTTACGGGGAGCTGTTTTTT	CASSRSYGELFF
TRBV29-1	many	.	TRBJ2-2	TGCAGCGTTGGACAGACGAACACCGGGGAGCTGTTTTTT	CSVGQTNTGELFF
TRBV20-1	.	TRBD2	TRBJ2-3	TGCAGTGCTCCGAGGACTAGCGGGACCACAGATACGCAGTATTTT	CSAPRTSGTTDTQYF
TRBV7-9	.	TRBD2	TRBJ2-7	TGTGCCAGCAGGCAAGCGGGAGAGGGTACAGAGCAGTACTTC	CASRQAGEGTEQYF
TRBV29-1	few	TRBD2	TRBJ2-7	TGCAGCGTTGCCGCTAGCGGGACGTACGAGCAGTACTTC	CSVAASGTYEQYF
TRBV6-2/TRBV6-3	few	.	TRBJ2-1	TGTGCCAGCCTCAGTCAGGGGTACGGACGGCACAATGAGCAGTTCTTC	CASLSQGYGRHNEQFF
TRBV20-1	many	.	TRBJ2-7	TGCAGTGCTATAATACTGGATTCCTACGAGCAGTACTTC	CSAIILDSYEQYF
TRBV11-2	.	.	TRBJ2-5	TGTGCCAGCAGCATAGTCGAAGAGACCCAGTGCTTC	CASSIVEETQCF
TRBV29-1	many	TRBD2	TRBJ2-1	TGCAGCGCCCAGACTAGCGGGATCGGTGAGCAGTTCTTC	CSAQTSGIGEQFF